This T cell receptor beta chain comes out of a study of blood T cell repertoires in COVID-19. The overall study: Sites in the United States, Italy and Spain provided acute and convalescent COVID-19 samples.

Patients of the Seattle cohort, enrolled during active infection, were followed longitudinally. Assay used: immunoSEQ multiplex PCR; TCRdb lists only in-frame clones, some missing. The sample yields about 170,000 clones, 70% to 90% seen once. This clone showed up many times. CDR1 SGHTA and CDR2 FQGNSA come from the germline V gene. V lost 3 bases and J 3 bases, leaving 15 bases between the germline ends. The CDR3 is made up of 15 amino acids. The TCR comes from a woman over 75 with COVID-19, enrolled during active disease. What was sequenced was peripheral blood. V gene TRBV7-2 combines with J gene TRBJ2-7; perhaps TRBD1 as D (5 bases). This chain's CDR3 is CASSFGRVMGYEQYF. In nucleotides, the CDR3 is TGTGCCAGCAGCTTCGGCAGGGTAATGGGCTACGAGCAGTACTTC.